Sequencing of this TCR beta chain was carried out in a study of blood T cell repertoires in COVID-19. About the study: Both acute and convalescent COVID-19 samples were obtained from the United States, Italy and Spain.

The CDR3 loop spans 17 amino acids. CDR1 is LGHDT, CDR2 YNNKEL, per germline (reference sequence). In the case of this clone: Sequence at one end of the junction differs from germline and may be a read error.

Generated by immunoSEQ multiplex PCR, the TCRdb table keeps only in-frame clones and is missing some. Of 130,000 to 150,000 clones listed, 80% to 90% are singletons. Sequencing used peripheral blood. This chain joins TRBV3-1 (or the pseudogene TRBV3-2) and TRBJ2-1; TRBD2 matches 11 bases. This TCR was recovered from a woman in her forties or fifties with acute or convalescent COVID-19. For the CDR3, the DNA is TGTGCCAGCAGCAAAGAGAGCACTAGCGGGAGTCAGAATGAGCAGTTCTTC. Its protein product is CASSKESTSGSQNEQFF.